This T cell receptor beta chain emerged from a study of blood T cell repertoires in COVID-19. Whole-study context: Researchers got acute and convalescent COVID-19 samples from the United States, Italy and Spain. The analysed material was cDNA or gDNA that came from T cells, B-cell-depleted T cells, or PBMCs.

The CDR3 runs 14 residues. Germline CDR1 GTSNPN, CDR2 SVGIG (reference sequence). The germline V and J ends were trimmed by 4 bases and 5 bases, with 17 bases remaining between them. The repertoire was sequenced with immunoSEQ multiplex PCR; TCRdb's copy has only in-frame clones and lacks some. Seen here are approximately 89,000 clones, roughly 80% observed once, and the top ten hold over 40%. The receptor comes from a human donor in a cohort sampled during active COVID-19. The sample taken for sequencing was peripheral blood. The V and J genes are TRBV30 and TRBJ2-5; D is perhaps TRBD1 (6 bases). The CDR3 bases are TGTGCCTGGACCAAAACAGGGCGGTGGGAGACCCAGTACTTC. It specifies CAWTKTGRWETQYF. The variable domain in full, completed from reference TRBV30 and TRBJ2-5, reads SQTIHQWPATLVQPVGSPLSLECTVEGTSNPNLYWYRQAAGRGLQLLFYSVGIGQISSEVPQNLSASRPQDRQFILSSKKLLLSDSGFYLCAWTKTGRWETQYFGPGTRLLVL.